Below, one T cell receptor (beta chain) is given with its context. No antigen is known for it. This sample stems from a study of cytomegalovirus exposure and HLA in healthy donors. The wider study: Findings of an earlier analysis included roughly 110 million unique TCR beta sequences from roughly 190 million T cells. General observations from the study: At a 0.05 false discovery rate, a later analysis found approximately 17,000 TCR beta sequences to be associated with HLA alleles. Later analysis suggested most CMV-associated TCR beta chains were HLA-restricted. A later analysis reportedly found fewer N-insertions in an Asian-associated ancestry cluster than the approximately 670-donor mean.

The CDR3 is 16 residues long. Germline V CDR1 and CDR2: SGHTA, FQGNSA. The V gene lost 5 bases and the J gene lost 0 bases, with 17 bases spanning the gap. It was with 60 Vbeta and 13 Jbeta primers that the PCR ran. Clones were sequenced by immunoSEQ multiplex PCR, and TCRdb holds only the in-frame ones, with some missing. The sample lists more than 80,000 clones, around 60% occurring once. This rearrangement joins TRBV7-2 to TRBJ2-7; possible D gene TRBD2, 6 bases. Sample: PBMCs. The TCR was taken from a human donor in good health. The CDR3 loop reads CASSGGHRGSSYEQYF. Here the CDR3 DNA reads TGTGCCAGCAGCGGGGGTCACCGGGGGAGCTCCTACGAGCAGTACTTC.